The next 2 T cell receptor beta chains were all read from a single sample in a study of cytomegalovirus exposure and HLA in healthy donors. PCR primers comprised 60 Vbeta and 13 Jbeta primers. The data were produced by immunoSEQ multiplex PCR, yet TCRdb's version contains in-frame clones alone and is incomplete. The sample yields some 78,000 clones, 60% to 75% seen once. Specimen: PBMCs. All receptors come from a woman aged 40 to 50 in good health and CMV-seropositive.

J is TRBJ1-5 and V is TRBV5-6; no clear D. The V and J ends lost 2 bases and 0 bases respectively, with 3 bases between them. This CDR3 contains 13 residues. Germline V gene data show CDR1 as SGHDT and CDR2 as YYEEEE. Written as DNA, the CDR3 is TGTGCCAGCAGCTTATATAGCAATCAGCCCCAGCATTTT. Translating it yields CASSLYSNQPQHF.

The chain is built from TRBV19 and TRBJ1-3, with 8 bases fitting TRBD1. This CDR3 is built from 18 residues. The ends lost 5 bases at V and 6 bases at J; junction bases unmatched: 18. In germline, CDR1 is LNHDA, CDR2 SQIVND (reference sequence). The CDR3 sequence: CASSSSGQGLNRLNTIYF. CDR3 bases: TGTGCCAGTAGTTCCTCTGGACAGGGCTTAAATCGATTAAACACCATATATTTT.